Presented here are 20 T cell receptor beta chains from one specimen sequenced in a study of blood T cell repertoires in COVID-19. Profiled with immunoSEQ multiplex PCR; TCRdb holds only in-frame clones, not every one. The data show 300,000 to 500,000 clones, with over 75% seen just once and roughly 2% held by the top ten. What was sequenced was PBMCs or T cells enriched from blood (not recorded which). The receptors were sampled from a woman between 35 and 50 years old with acute COVID-19.

The V and J genes are TRBV2 and TRBJ2-2; weak D call: TRBD2 (6 bases). The V end was cut by 2 bases, the J end by 7 bases, with 8 bases between. The CDR3 is made up of 13 amino acids. CDR1 and CDR2 (germline): SNHLY, FYNNEI. CDR3 coding DNA: TGTGCCAGCAGTGAACGGAGGGTCGGGGAGCTGTTTTTT. It translates to CASSERRVGELFF.

V gene TRBV7-9 combines with J gene TRBJ1-1; no clear D. Germline-derived CDR1 and CDR2 are SEHNR and FQNEAQ (reference sequence). V lost 0 bases and J 1 base, leaving 9 bases between the germline ends. The CDR3 runs to 15 residues. In nucleotides, the CDR3 is TGTGCCAGCAGCTTAGCGCGAGGCCAGAACACTGAAGCTTTCTTT. It codes for CASSLARGQNTEAFF.

The chain links TRBV14 to TRBJ1-3; D ambiguous. Trimming removed 0 bases at V and 5 bases at J, with 5 bases between. Germline assignment: CDR1 SGHDN and CDR2 FVKESK. This CDR3 is built from 13 residues. CDR3 amino acids: CASSQDVRNTIYF. The CDR3 bases are TGTGCCAGCAGCCAAGATGTCAGAAACACCATATATTTT. Supplemented by reference TRBV14 and TRBJ1-3, the full variable domain reads EAGVTQFPSHSVIEKGQTVTLRCDPISGHDNLYWYRRVMGKEIKFLLHFVKESKQDESGMPNNRFLAERTGGTYSTLKVQPAELEDSGVYFCASSQDVRNTIYFGEGSWLTVV.

This clone was counted only a few times. This sequence joins TRBV9 and TRBJ2-1; tentative D call: TRBD2 (5 bases). With 0 bases removed from V and 3 bases from J, the gap between germline ends came to 16 bases. The CDR3 is 17 amino acids. Germline V gene data show CDR1 as SGDLS and CDR2 as YYNGEE. CDR3 coding DNA: TGTGCCAGCAGCGTAGCAGAGGGAACGGCCAACTACAATGAGCAGTTCTTC. Protein sequence: CASSVAEGTANYNEQFF.

V and J are TRBV15 and TRBJ1-2; tentative D call: TRBD1 (6 bases). Trimming stripped 0 bases from V and 8 bases from J, with 13 bases between. The CDR3 is made up of 14 amino acids. Per germline, CDR1 LNHNV and CDR2 YYDKDF (reference sequence). CDR3 residues: CATSRELQGRGYTF. The CDR3 coding sequence is TGTGCCACCAGCAGAGAACTACAGGGCCGGGGCTACACCTTC.

This sequence joins TRBV11-2 and TRBJ2-3; D not resolved. V lost 5 bases and J 5 bases, leaving 11 bases between the germline ends. CDR3 length: 13 amino acids. Germline V gene lookup returns CDR1 SGHAT and CDR2 FQNNGV. This chain's CDR3 is CASSLYPGDTQYF. The CDR3 bases are TGTGCCAGCAGCCTCTACCCGGGAGATACGCAGTATTTT.

As for this clone: This same CDR3 is encoded by further DNA sequences in the sample. The V gene is TRBV5-1, the J gene TRBJ1-4; 7 positions match TRBD1. Trimming took 0 bases from V and 8 from J; bases not matched to a gene: 4. Germline CDR1 reads SGHRS; CDR2 reads YFSETQ. The CDR3 has 14 amino acids. The CDR3, as DNA: TGCGCCAGCAGCTTGGGACAGGGAGGCGAAAAACTGTTTTTT. Its translation: CASSLGQGGEKLFF. Supplemented by reference TRBV5-1 and TRBJ1-4, the full variable domain reads KAGVTQTPRYLIKTRGQQVTLSCSPISGHRSVSWYQQTPGQGLQFLFEYFSETQRNKGNFPGRFSGRQFSNSRSEMNVSTLELGDSALYLCASSLGQGGEKLFFGSGTQLSVL.

In this sample, this clone turned up a few times. The V and J genes are TRBV18 and TRBJ1-5; 8 nucleotides match TRBD1. The CDR3 has 15 amino acids. In germline, CDR1 is KGHSH, CDR2 LQKENI. Germline trimming cut 5 bases from V and 2 bases from J; bases unmatched to any gene: 5. In DNA, the CDR3 is TGTGCCAGCTCATCCCAGGGGGCTGGCAATCAGCCCCAGCATTTT. It is translated as CASSSQGAGNQPQHF.

This chain uses TRBV7-2 with TRBJ2-4; 10 positions agree with TRBD1. V lost 5 bases, J lost 1 base, and 8 bases stayed unmatched. This CDR3 spans 17 amino acids. Germline loops: CDR1 SGHTA, CDR2 FQGNSA. This CDR3 is CASSPRQGASAKNIQYF. The CDR3 region has the DNA TGTGCCAGCAGCCCGAGACAGGGGGCGTCGGCCAAAAACATTCAGTACTTC.

This chain joins TRBV10-1 and TRBJ1-6; 9 bases are shared with TRBD1. CDR1 and CDR2 from the germline V gene are WNHNN and SYGVQD (reference sequence). V lost 6 bases to trimming and J lost 0 bases; unmatched junction nucleotides: 15. The CDR3 extends over 20 amino acids. CDR3 DNA: TGCGCCAGCAGCACCGGGACAGGGATCTTAGAATGCTCCTATAATTCACCCCTCCACTTT. It specifies CASSTGTGILECSYNSPLHF.

This clone was seen only once. V gene TRBV19 combines with J gene TRBJ1-3; D call uncertain. This CDR3 has 14 residues. Trimming took off 6 bases at V and 2 bases at J, with 11 bases between the two ends. CDR1 and CDR2 from the germline V gene are LNHDA and SQIVND (reference sequence). CDR3 coding DNA: TGTGCCAGTAGGCCGGGTGGTCCTGGAAACACCATATATTTT. Residues: CASRPGGPGNTIYF.

The genes are TRBV11-2 and TRBJ1-2; D unclear. The CDR3 spans 13 residues. CDR1 SGHAT and CDR2 FQNNGV come from the germline V gene. Trimming took off 4 bases at V and 8 bases at J, with 14 bases between the two ends. CDR3 region: CASSSYSPSGYTF. Here the CDR3 DNA reads TGTGCCAGCAGCTCCTACTCTCCGTCCGGCTACACCTTC.

The V gene is TRBV11-2, the J gene TRBJ2-7; 7 positions match TRBD1. The CDR3 sequence is 14 residues long. Germline lookup yields CDR1 SGHAT and CDR2 FQNNGV. V shed 4 bases and J 5 bases; nucleotides not matched to a gene: 8. CDR3 sequence reads: CASSSRTGGDEQYF. The CDR3 nucleotides read TGTGCCAGCAGCTCTAGGACAGGCGGCGACGAGCAGTACTTC.

CDR3 DNA sequence: TGTGCCAGCAGTTACTCCTTGACGGGGGTAAACACTGAAGCTTTCTTT. Translating it yields CASSYSLTGVNTEAFF. The genes are TRBV6-5 and TRBJ1-1; a weak D match, TRBD1 (5 bases). The CDR3 covers 16 residues. Per germline, CDR1 MNHEY and CDR2 SVGAGI. Between the trimmed V and J ends, which lost 0 bases and 2 bases, there was a span of 13 bases.

The chain has TRBV5-6 and TRBJ2-5; D is perhaps TRBD2 (7 bases). Trimming shortened V by 7 bases and J by 5 bases, and 27 bases separated the two germline ends. The CDR3 runs to 17 residues. Germline V gene sequence: CDR1 SGHDT, CDR2 YYEEEE. DNA for the CDR3: TGTGCCAGCGGACGAATGGCGGGGGCCCATGGCGGTGAGACCCAGTACTTC. Its translation: CASGRMAGAHGGETQYF.

The V and J genes are TRBV5-8 and TRBJ1-2, with D possibly matching TRBD1 (6 bases). Trimming pared 1 base from V and 2 bases from J, leaving 9 bases between. Looked up from germline, CDR1 is SGHTS and CDR2 is YDEGEE. The CDR3 has 14 amino acids. Here the CDR3 reads CASSLRRGNYGYTF. In DNA form, the CDR3 reads TGTGCCAGCAGCTTGCGTAGGGGGAACTATGGCTACACCTTC.

V and J are TRBV27 and TRBJ2-7, with 8 positions matching TRBD1. V dropped 6 bases and J dropped 5; count of bases not matched to a gene: 9. Germline loops: CDR1 MNHEY, CDR2 SMNVEV (reference sequence). The CDR3 covers 14 residues. The CDR3 here is CASSPSGTGDEQYF. The CDR3 region has the DNA TGTGCCAGCAGCCCCTCCGGGACAGGAGACGAGCAGTACTTC.

The rearrangement links TRBV4-1 to TRBJ2-7, with unresolved D. Trimming pared 1 base from V and 4 bases from J, leaving 14 bases between. Germline V gene data show CDR1 as MGHRA and CDR2 as YSYEKL. This CDR3 contains 15 residues. This CDR3 is CASSQALPPTYEQYF. DNA for the CDR3: TGCGCCAGCAGCCAAGCTTTACCCCCCACATACGAGCAGTACTTC.

This chain joins TRBV12-3 or TRBV12-4 and TRBJ2-1; no firm D call. CDR3 length equals 13 residues. With 3 bases removed from V and 9 bases from J, the gap between germline ends came to 12 bases. The CDR3 is CASSLLTPPEQFF. CDR3 in DNA: TGTGCCAGCAGTTTGCTTACTCCCCCTGAGCAGTTCTTC.

V gene TRBV10-1 combines with J gene TRBJ1-1; 9 bases align to TRBD1. Per germline, CDR1 WNHNN and CDR2 SYGVQD (reference sequence). The length of the CDR3 is 16 residues. V lost 6 bases and J lost 7; bases outside the gene matches: 15. The CDR3 reads CASRRTPLQGASEAFF. The CDR3 DNA follows: TGCGCCAGCAGACGCACCCCTTTACAGGGGGCTAGTGAAGCTTTCTTT.